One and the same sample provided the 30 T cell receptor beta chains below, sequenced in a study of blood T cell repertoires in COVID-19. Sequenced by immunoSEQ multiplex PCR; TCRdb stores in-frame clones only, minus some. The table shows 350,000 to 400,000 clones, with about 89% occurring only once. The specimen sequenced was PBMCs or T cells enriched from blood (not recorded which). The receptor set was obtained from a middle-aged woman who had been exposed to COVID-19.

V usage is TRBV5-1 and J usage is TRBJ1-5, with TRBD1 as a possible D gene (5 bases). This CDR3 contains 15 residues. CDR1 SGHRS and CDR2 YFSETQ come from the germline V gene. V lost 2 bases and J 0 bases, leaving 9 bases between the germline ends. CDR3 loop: CASSFGGNSNQPQHF. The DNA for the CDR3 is TGCGCCAGCAGCTTCGGGGGAAATAGCAATCAGCCCCAGCATTTT.

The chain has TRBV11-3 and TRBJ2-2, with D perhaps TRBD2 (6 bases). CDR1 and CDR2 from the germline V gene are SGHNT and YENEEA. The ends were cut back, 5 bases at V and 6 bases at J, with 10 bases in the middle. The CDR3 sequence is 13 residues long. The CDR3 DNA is TGTGCCAGCAGCCTCCCGGGGGCCGGGGAGCTGTTTTTT. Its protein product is CASSLPGAGELFF.

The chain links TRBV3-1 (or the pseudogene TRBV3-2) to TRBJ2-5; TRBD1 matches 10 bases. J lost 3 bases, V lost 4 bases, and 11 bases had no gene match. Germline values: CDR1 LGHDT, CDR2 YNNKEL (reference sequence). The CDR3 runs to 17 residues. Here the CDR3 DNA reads TGTGCCAGCAGCCTCAGGGGACAGGGGCTTCCGAAAGAGACCCAGTACTTC. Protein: CASSLRGQGLPKETQYF.

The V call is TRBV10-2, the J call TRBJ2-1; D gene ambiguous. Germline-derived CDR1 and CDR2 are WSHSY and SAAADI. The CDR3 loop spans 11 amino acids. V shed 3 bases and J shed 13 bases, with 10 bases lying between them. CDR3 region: CASSEREKQFF. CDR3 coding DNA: TGCGCCAGCAGTGAAAGAGAGAAACAGTTCTTC.

The CDR3: CASSETDRGRWPQHF. CDR3 DNA sequence: TGTGCCAGCAGTGAAACCGACAGGGGACGGTGGCCCCAGCATTTT. The chain employs TRBV6-1 and TRBJ1-5, with 8 bases matching TRBD1. V dropped 2 bases and J dropped 9; count of bases not matched to a gene: 9. The CDR3 runs to 15 residues. Germline loops: CDR1 MNHNS, CDR2 SASEGT.

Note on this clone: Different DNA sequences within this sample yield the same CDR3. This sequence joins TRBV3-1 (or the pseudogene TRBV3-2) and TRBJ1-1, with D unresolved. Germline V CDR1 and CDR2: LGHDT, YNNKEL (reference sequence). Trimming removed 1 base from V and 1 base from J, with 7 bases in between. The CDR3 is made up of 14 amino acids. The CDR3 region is CASSQGAGNTEAFF. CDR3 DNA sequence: TGTGCCAGCAGCCAAGGGGCAGGGAACACTGAAGCTTTCTTT.

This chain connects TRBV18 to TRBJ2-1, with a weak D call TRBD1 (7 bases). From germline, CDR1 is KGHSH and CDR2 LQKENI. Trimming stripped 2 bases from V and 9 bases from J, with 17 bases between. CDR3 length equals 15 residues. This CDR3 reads CASSPAQGRLGEQFF. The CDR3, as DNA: TGTGCCAGCTCACCAGCACAGGGGAGGCTCGGTGAGCAGTTCTTC.

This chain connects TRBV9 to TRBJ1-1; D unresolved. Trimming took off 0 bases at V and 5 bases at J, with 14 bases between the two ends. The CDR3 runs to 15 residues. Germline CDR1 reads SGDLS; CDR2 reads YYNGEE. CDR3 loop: CASSVDAPRRTEAFF. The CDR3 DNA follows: TGTGCCAGCAGCGTAGATGCACCCCGCAGGACTGAAGCTTTCTTT. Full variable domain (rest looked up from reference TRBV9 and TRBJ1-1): DSGVTQTPKHLITATGQRVTLRCSPRSGDLSVYWYQQSLDQGLQFLIQYYNGEERAKGNILERFSAQQFPDLHSELNLSSLELGDSALYFCASSVDAPRRTEAFFGQGTRLTVV.

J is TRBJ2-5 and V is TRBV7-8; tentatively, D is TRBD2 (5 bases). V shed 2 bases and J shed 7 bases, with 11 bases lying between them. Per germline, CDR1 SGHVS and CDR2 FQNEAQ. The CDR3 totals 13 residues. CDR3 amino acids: CASSLYVEGTQYF. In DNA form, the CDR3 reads TGTGCCAGCAGCTTATATGTTGAGGGGACCCAGTACTTC.

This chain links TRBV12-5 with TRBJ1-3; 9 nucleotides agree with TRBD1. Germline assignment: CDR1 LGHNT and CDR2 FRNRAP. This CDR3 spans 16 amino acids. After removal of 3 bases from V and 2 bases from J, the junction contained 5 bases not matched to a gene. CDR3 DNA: TGTGCTAGTGGTTTAGGACAGGGGATCCCTGGAAACACCATATATTTT. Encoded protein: CASGLGQGIPGNTIYF.

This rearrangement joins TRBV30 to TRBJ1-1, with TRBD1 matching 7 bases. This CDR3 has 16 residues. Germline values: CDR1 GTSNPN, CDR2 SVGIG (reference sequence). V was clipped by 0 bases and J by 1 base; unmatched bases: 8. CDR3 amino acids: CAWSVRQGVGNTEAFF. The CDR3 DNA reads TGTGCCTGGAGTGTGCGGCAGGGGGTTGGGAACACTGAAGCTTTCTTT.

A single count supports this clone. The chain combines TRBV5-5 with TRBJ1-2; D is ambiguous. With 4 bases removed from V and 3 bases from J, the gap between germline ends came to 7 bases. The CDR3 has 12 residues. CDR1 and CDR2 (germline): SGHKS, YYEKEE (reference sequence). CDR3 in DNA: TGTGCCAGCAGCCCTATAGACTATGGCTACACCTTC. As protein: CASSPIDYGYTF. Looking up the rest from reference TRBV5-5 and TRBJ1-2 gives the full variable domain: DAGVTQSPTHLIKTRGQQVTLRCSPISGHKSVSWYQQVLGQGPQFIFQYYEKEERGRGNFPDRFSARQFPNYSSELNVNALLLGDSALYLCASSPIDYGYTFGSGTRLTVV.

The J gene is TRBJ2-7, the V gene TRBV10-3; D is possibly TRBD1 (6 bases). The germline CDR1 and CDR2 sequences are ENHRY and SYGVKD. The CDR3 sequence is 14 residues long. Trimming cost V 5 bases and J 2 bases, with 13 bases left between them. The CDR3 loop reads CAISLPTGTYEQYF. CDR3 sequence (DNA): TGTGCCATCAGTCTCCCCACAGGGACCTACGAGCAGTACTTC.

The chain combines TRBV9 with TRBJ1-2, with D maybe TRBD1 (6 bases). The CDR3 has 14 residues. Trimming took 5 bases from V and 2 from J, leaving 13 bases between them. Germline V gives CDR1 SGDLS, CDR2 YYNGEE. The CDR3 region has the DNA TGTGCCAGCAGGGCTTCAGGACAGAACTATGGCTACACCTTC. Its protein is CASRASGQNYGYTF.

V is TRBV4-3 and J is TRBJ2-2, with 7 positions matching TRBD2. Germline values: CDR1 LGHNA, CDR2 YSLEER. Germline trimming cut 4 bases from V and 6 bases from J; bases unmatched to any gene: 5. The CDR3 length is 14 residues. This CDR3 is CASSLAGVAGELFF. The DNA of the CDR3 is TGCGCCAGCAGCCTTGCGGGGGTCGCCGGGGAGCTGTTTTTT.

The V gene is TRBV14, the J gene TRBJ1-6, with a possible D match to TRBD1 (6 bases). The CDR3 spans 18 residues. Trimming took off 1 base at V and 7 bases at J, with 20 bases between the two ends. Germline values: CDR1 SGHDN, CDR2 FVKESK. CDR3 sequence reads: CASSQGITGFLKNSPLHF. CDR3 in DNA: TGTGCCAGCAGCCAAGGGATCACAGGGTTTCTGAAGAATTCACCCCTCCACTTT.

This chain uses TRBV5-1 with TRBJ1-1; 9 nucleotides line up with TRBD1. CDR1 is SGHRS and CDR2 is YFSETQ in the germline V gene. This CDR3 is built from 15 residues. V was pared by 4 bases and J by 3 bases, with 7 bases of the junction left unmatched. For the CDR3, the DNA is TGCGCCAGCAGCCCCGCGGGACAGGGAGACACTGAAGCTTTCTTT. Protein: CASSPAGQGDTEAFF. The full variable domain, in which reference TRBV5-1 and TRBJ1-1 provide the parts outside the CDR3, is KAGVTQTPRYLIKTRGQQVTLSCSPISGHRSVSWYQQTPGQGLQFLFEYFSETQRNKGNFPGRFSGRQFSNSRSEMNVSTLELGDSALYLCASSPAGQGDTEAFFGQGTRLTVV.

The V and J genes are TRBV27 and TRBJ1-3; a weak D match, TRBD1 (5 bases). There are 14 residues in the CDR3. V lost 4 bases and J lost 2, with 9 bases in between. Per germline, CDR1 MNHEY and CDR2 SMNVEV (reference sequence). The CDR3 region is CASSSAGAGNTIYF. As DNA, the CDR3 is TGTGCCAGCAGTTCCGCGGGGGCTGGAAACACCATATATTTT.

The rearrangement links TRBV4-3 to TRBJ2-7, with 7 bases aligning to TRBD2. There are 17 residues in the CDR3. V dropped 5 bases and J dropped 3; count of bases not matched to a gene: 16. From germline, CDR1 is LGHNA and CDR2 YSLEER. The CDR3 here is CASSYKMGPGTNYEQYF. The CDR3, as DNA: TGCGCCAGCAGCTACAAGATGGGTCCAGGGACTAACTACGAGCAGTACTTC.

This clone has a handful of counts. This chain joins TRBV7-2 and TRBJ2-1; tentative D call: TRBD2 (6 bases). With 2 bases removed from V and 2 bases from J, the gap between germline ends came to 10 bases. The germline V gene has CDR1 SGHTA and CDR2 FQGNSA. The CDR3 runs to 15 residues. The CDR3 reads CASSLMAGTYNEQFF. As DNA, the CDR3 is TGTGCCAGCAGCTTAATGGCGGGGACCTACAATGAGCAGTTCTTC.

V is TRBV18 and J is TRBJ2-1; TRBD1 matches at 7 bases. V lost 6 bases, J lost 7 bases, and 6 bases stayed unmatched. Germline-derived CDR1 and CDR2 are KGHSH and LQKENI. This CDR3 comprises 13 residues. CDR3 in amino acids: CASSPQGVNEQFF. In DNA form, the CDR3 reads TGTGCCAGCTCCCCCCAGGGGGTGAATGAGCAGTTCTTC.

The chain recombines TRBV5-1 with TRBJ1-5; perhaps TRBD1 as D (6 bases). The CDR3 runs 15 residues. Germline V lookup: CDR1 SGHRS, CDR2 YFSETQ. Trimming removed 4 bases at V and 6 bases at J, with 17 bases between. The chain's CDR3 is CASSPGTKGGQPQHF. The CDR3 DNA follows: TGCGCCAGCAGCCCCGGGACAAAGGGCGGTCAGCCCCAGCATTTT.

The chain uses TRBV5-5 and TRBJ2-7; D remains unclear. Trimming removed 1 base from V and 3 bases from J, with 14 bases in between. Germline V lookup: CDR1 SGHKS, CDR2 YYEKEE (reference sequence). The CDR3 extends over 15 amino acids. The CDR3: CASSLNPREHYEQYF. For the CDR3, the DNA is TGTGCCAGCAGCTTGAATCCGAGAGAGCACTACGAGCAGTACTTC.

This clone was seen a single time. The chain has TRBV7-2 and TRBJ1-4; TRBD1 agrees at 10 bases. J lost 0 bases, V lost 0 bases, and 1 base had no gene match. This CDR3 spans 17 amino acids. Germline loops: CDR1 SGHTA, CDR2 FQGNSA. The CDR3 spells CASSLAGQGATNEKLFF. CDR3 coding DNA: TGTGCCAGCAGCTTAGCAGGACAGGGGGCAACTAATGAAAAACTGTTTTTT.

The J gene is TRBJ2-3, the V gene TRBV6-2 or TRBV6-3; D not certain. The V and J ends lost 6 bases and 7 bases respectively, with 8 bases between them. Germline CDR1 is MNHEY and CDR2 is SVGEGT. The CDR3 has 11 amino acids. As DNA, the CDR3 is TGTGCCAGCAGCGCGGCATATACGCAGTATTTT. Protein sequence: CASSAAYTQYF.

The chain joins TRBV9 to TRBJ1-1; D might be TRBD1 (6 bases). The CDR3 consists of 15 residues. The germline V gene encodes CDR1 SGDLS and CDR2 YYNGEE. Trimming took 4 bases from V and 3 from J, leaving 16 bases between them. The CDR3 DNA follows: TGTGCCAGCAGCCTAAGACAGGCGGGGGACACTGAAGCTTTCTTT. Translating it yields CASSLRQAGDTEAFF.

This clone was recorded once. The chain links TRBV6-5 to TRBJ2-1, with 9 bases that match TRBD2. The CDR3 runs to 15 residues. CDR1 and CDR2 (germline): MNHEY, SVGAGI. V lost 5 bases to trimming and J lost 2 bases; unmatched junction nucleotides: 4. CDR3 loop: CASSMTSGPYNEQFF. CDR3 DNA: TGTGCCAGCAGTATGACTAGCGGTCCCTACAATGAGCAGTTCTTC.

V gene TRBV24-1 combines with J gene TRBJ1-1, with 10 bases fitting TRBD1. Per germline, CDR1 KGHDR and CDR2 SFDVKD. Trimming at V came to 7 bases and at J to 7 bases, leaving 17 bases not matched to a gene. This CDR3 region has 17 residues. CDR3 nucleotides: TGTGCCACCAGCTCAACCGGGACAGGGGACGACCGAAGTGAAGCTTTCTTT. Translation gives CATSSTGTGDDRSEAFF.

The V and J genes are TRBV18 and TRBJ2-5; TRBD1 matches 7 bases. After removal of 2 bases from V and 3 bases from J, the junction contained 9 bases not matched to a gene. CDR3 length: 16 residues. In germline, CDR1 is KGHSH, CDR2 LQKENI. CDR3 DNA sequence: TGTGCCAGCTCACCAATGGACAGGATAAGAGAAGAGACCCAGTACTTC. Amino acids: CASSPMDRIREETQYF.

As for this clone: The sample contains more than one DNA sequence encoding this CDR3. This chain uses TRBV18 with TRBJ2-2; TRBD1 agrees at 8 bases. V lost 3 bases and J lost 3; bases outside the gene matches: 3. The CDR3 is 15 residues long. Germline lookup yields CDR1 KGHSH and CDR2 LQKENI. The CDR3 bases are TGTGCCAGCTCACCCGGGACAGGCGACACCGGGGAGCTGTTTTTT. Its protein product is CASSPGTGDTGELFF.